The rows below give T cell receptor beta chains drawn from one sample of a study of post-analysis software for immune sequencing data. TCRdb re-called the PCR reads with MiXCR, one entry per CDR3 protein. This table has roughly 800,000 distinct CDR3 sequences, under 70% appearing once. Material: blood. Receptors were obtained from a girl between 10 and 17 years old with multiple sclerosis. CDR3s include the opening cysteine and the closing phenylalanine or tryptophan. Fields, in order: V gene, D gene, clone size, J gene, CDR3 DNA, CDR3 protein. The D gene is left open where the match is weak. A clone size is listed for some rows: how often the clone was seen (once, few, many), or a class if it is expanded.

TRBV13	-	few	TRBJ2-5	TGTGCCAGCAGCGGCTCGTGGCGAGAGACCCAGTACTTC	CASSGSWRETQYF
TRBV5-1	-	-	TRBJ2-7	TGCGCCAGCAGCCCGATGGACTCCTCCTACGAGCAGTACTTC	CASSPMDSSYEQYF
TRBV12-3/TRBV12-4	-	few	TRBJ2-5	TGTGCCAGCAGCTTAGTTCGGGACTTCGGGACCCAGTACTTC	CASSLVRDFGTQYF
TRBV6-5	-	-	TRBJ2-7	TGTGCCAGCAGCATTGGGTCGGTTTCCTACGAGCAGTACTTC	CASSIGSVSYEQYF
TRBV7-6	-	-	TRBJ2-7	TGTGCCAGCAGCGGGGGACGGTCATCCTACGAGCAGTACTTC	CASSGGRSSYEQYF
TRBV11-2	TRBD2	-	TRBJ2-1	TGTGCCAGCAGCTTAGTTGCTAGCGGGCGATACTCCTACAATGAGCAGTTCTTC	CASSLVASGRYSYNEQFF
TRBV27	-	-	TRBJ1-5	TGTGCCAGCGGCTTGCCCCAGCATTTT	CASGLPQHF
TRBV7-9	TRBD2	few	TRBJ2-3	TGTGCCAGCAGCCGCAGCGGGGGATACACAGATACGCAGTATTTT	CASSRSGGYTDTQYF
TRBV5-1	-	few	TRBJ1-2	TGCGCCAGCAGATTGGTGGCAGACTATGGCTACACCTTC	CASRLVADYGYTF
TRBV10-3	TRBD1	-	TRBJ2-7	TGTGCCACCGGACAGGACCCCAACGAGCAGTACTTC	CATGQDPNEQYF
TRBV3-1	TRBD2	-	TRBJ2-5	TGTGCCAGCAGCCACGGGAGGAAAGAGACCCAGTACTTC	CASSHGRKETQYF
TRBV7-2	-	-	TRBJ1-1	TGTGCCAGCAGCTTCAATGGGGCGAACACTGAAGCTTTCTTT	CASSFNGANTEAFF
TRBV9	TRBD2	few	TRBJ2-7	TGTGCCAGCAGCTCCCGAGCTAGCGGGCTGAGCACCGACGAGCAGTACTTC	CASSSRASGLSTDEQYF
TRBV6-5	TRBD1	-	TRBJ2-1	TGTGCCAGCAGTTACTCGGCCGGGGACAGAGACAATGAGCAGTTCTTC	CASSYSAGDRDNEQFF
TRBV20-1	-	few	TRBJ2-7	TGCAGTGCTAGACCGATCGGGTACAGTGCCTACGAGCAGTACTTC	CSARPIGYSAYEQYF
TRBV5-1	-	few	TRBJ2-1	TGCGCCAGCAGCCTGACTGACCCCCGCTACAATGAGCAGTTCTTC	CASSLTDPRYNEQFF
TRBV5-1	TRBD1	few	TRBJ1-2	TGCGCCAGCAGCTTGGGGGGACAGCGCCGGGGCTATGGCTACACCTTC	CASSLGGQRRGYGYTF
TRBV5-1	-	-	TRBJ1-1	TGCGCCAGCAGCTCTCGTGACAGCCTGAACACTGAAGCTTTCTTT	CASSSRDSLNTEAFF
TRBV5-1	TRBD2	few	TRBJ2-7	TGCGCCAGCAGCCCCCCCTCGGCTAGCGGGGTATTCCGGGAGCAGTACTTC	CASSPPSASGVFREQYF
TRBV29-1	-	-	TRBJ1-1	TGCAGCGTTGATACGACCCGAGAAGCTTTCTTT	CSVDTTREAFF
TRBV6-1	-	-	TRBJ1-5	TGTGCCAGCAGTGAAGTAGAGATGCAGCCCCAGCATTTT	CASSEVEMQPQHF
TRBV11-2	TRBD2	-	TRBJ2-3	TGTGCCAGCAGCTCGACGGGGGCTAGCGGGGGGAGCACAGATACGCAGTATTTT	CASSSTGASGGSTDTQYF
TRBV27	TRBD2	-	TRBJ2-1	TGTGCCAGCAGGCACGGGACTAGTCCCAATGAGCAGTTCTTC	CASRHGTSPNEQFF
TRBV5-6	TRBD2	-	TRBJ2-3	TGTGCCAGCAGCTTGCTCCGGGGAGGGAGCACAGATACGCAGTATTTT	CASSLLRGGSTDTQYF
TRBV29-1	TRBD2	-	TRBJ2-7	TGCAGCGTTGCACAACTAGCGGGAACCTACGAGCAGTACTTC	CSVAQLAGTYEQYF
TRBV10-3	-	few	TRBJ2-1	TGTGCCATCAGTGAGGAGGGGGTTGCCTACAATGAGCAGTTCTTC	CAISEEGVAYNEQFF
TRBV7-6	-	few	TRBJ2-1	TGTGCCAGCAGCTTAGCTAGCAGTGAGCAGTTCTTC	CASSLASSEQFF
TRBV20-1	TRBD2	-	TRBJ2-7	TGCAGTGCTAGAGTTACTAGCGGGGGGAGCTACTACGAGCAGTACTTC	CSARVTSGGSYYEQYF
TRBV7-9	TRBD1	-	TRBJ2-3	TGTGCCAGCAGCCGAGCCGGGACAGGGTCAGATACGCAGTATTTT	CASSRAGTGSDTQYF
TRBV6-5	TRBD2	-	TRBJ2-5	TGTGCCAGCACCGGGACTAGCGGGGTTTCGGTAGGGACCCAGTACTTC	CASTGTSGVSVGTQYF
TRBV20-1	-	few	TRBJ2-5	TGCAGTGCTAGATCCGTGAGGGAGTTGGAGACCCAGTACTTC	CSARSVRELETQYF
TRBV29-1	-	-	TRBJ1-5	TGCAGCGTCGCCTTGGGAAATCAGCCCCAGCATTTT	CSVALGNQPQHF
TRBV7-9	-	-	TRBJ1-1	TGTGCCAGCAGCCTCGGGGGGCGAAGTGGGGAAGCGACTTTCTTT	CASSLGGRSGEATFF
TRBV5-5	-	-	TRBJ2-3	TGTGCCAGCAGCTTGAGACTACAGAGCACGGATACGCAGTATTTT	CASSLRLQSTDTQYF
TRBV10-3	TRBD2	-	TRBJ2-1	TGTGCCACACGGGGCGGGAGGGGCGATGAGCAGTTCTTC	CATRGGRGDEQFF
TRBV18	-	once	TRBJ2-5	TGTGCCAGCTCACTCGACAGGTGGACCCAGTACTTC	CASSLDRWTQYF
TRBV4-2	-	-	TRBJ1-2	TGTGCCAGCAGCCAAGATCCGCGTCCTCCGGGTTCCGGTGGCTACACCTTC	CASSQDPRPPGSGGYTF
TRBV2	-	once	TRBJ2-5	TGTGCCAGCAGTGAAACAAGGACCTCTCAAGAGACCCAGTACTTC	CASSETRTSQETQYF
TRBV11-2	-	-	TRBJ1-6	TGTGCCAGCAGCCCACGGACGGATAATTCACCCCTCCACTTT	CASSPRTDNSPLHF